Each of the 27 T cell receptor beta chains below was sequenced from the same sample in a study of early T cells in non-severe SARS-CoV-2 infection. One entry per CDR3 protein results from TCRdb running MiXCR on the 5' RACE reads. The sample comprises 25,000 to 30,000 distinct CDR3 sequences, approximately 6% of which are singletons, and 34% rests with the top ten. The sample was whole blood, taken at baseline. The receptors were gathered from an adult who was a healthcare worker with PCR-confirmed SARS-CoV-2 infection or an uninfected control (not recorded which).

This clonotype was found many times. The chain uses TRBV12-3 or TRBV12-4 and TRBJ1-1, with 9 bases lining up with TRBD1. The V and J ends lost 6 bases and 4 bases, in that order; junction bases with no gene match: 9. CDR3 size: 15 residues. Written as DNA, the CDR3 is TGTGCCAGCAGCCCGGGACAGGGCCTGATCACTGAAGCTTTCTTT. Encoded protein: CASSPGQGLITEAFF.

This clonotype was found many times. The J gene is TRBJ1-2, the V gene TRBV30; D not certain. The germline V and J ends were trimmed by 0 bases and 0 bases, with 5 bases remaining between them. The germline CDR1 and CDR2 sequences are GTSNPN and SVGIG (reference sequence). The CDR3 runs 13 residues. The CDR3 DNA reads as TGTGCCTGGAGTGTAGGTCCTAACTATGGCTACACCTTC. The encoded protein is CAWSVGPNYGYTF.

V and J are TRBV4-1 and TRBJ2-1; 10 nucleotides align to TRBD2. Germline V lookup: CDR1 MGHRA, CDR2 YSYEKL. The CDR3 loop spans 17 amino acids. The trim removed 3 bases at V and 5 bases at J, leaving 10 bases unmatched. The CDR3 DNA is TGCGCCAGCAGCCATCGGATAGCGGGGGGCGTAGACAATGAGCAGTTCTTC. Protein product: CASSHRIAGGVDNEQFF.

The sample holds a few counts of this clonotype. V usage is TRBV19 and J usage is TRBJ2-7; perhaps TRBD1 as D (6 bases). This CDR3 region has 15 residues. Between the trimmed V and J ends, which lost 5 bases and 4 bases, there was a span of 18 bases. Germline lookup yields CDR1 LNHDA and CDR2 SQIVND (reference sequence). CDR3 nucleotide sequence: TGTGCCAGTAGTCCGCGACAGGAACCCGTTTACGAGCAGTACTTC. This translates into CASSPRQEPVYEQYF.

This clonotype was observed at least ten times. The chain joins TRBV12-3 or TRBV12-4 to TRBJ1-1; no clear D gene. The CDR3 is 12 amino acids. Deletions cut 6 bases from V and 0 bases from J, with 5 bases between. The CDR3 protein is CASSFLNTEAFF. The CDR3 DNA reads as TGTGCCAGCAGCTTCTTGAACACTGAAGCTTTCTTT.

This chain joins TRBV27 and TRBJ2-7; TRBD1 agrees at 10 bases. The CDR3 spans 15 residues. Trimming took 5 bases from V and 4 from J; bases not matched to a gene: 8. Per germline, CDR1 MNHEY and CDR2 SMNVEV (reference sequence). CDR3 sequence (DNA): TGTGCCAGCAGTCATACGACAGGGGGCGTTTACGAGCAGTACTTC. This translates into CASSHTTGGVYEQYF.

In its sample, this clonotype was seen a few times. CDR3 nucleotide sequence: TGTGCCAGCAGTTACCCCACACTAGCGGGGGTCCACGAGCAGTACTTC. Translation: CASSYPTLAGVHEQYF. The rearrangement links TRBV6-2 or TRBV6-3 to TRBJ2-7; the match to TRBD2 covers 11 bases. Germline V lookup: CDR1 MNHEY, CDR2 SVGEGT. This CDR3 has 16 amino acids. The trim removed 2 bases at V and 5 bases at J, leaving 8 bases unmatched.

There are a few counts of this clonotype. The chain joins TRBV5-1 to TRBJ2-1; 9 bases line up with TRBD2. The CDR3 is 16 residues long. J was trimmed by 8 bases and V by 4 bases; bases with no gene match: 13. From germline, CDR1 is SGHRS and CDR2 YFSETQ. CDR3: CASSPPRASGMDEQFF. CDR3 nucleotide sequence: TGCGCCAGCAGCCCCCCCAGGGCTAGCGGGATGGATGAGCAGTTCTTC.

This clonotype was seen ten or more times. This chain uses TRBV7-9 with TRBJ2-1; D not certain. CDR3 length: 11 residues. V was trimmed by 1 base and J by 10 bases, leaving 5 bases between them. Germline CDR1 is SEHNR and CDR2 is FQNEAQ (reference sequence). The CDR3 DNA follows: TGTGCCAGCAGCTTAGAGGGCGAGCAGTTCTTC. Its translation: CASSLEGEQFF.

This clonotype was seen more than once but under ten times. This chain joins TRBV7-3 and TRBJ1-1; TRBD1 is a possible D gene (5 bases). V was cut by 7 bases and J by 3 bases, with 18 bases left in between. This CDR3 contains 15 residues. Germline loops: CDR1 SGHTA, CDR2 FQGTGA. The CDR3 loop is CASKFFGGEDTEAFF. DNA of the CDR3: TGTGCCAGCAAGTTTTTCGGGGGAGAAGACACTGAAGCTTTCTTT.

This clonotype was detected a few times. V is TRBV6-2 or TRBV6-3 and J is TRBJ2-1, with 12 bases aligning to TRBD2. Trimming cost V 7 bases and J 5 bases; bases outside gene matches: 6. CDR1 is MNHEY and CDR2 is SVGEGT in the germline V gene. The CDR3 extends over 15 amino acids. The CDR3 DNA reads TGTGCCAGCAAACTACTAGCGGGGGGCAACAATGAGCAGTTCTTC. Residues: CASKLLAGGNNEQFF.

This clonotype was detected a few times. The gene calls are TRBV14 and TRBJ2-3; D unresolved. Trimming pared 5 bases from V and 2 bases from J, leaving 8 bases between. The V gene's germline CDR1 is SGHDN and CDR2 FVKESK. The CDR3 has 13 amino acids. CDR3: CASSFGNTDTQYF. DNA for the CDR3: TGTGCCAGCAGCTTCGGCAACACAGATACGCAGTATTTT.

This clonotype appeared many times. The chain joins TRBV7-2 to TRBJ2-1; tentative D call: TRBD2 (6 bases). V was shortened by 4 bases and J by 4 bases, with 14 bases between the two germline ends. Germline CDR1 is SGHTA and CDR2 is FQGNSA. The CDR3 runs 15 residues. The CDR3 reads CASSSSRDSYNEQFF. CDR3 bases: TGTGCCAGCAGCTCTAGCCGGGACTCATACAATGAGCAGTTCTTC.

This clonotype has at least ten counts. The chain joins TRBV3-1 to TRBJ2-1, with a tentative D call TRBD2 (6 bases). The CDR3 extends over 16 amino acids. Germline values: CDR1 LGHDT, CDR2 YNNKEL (reference sequence). Trimming took off 0 bases at V and 10 bases at J, with 19 bases between the two ends. The CDR3 region has the DNA TGTGCCAGCAGCCAAGACGGGGGAGACCGATCAAGCGAGCAGTTCTTC. It encodes CASSQDGGDRSSEQFF.

This clonotype was seen ten or more times. This rearrangement joins TRBV11-3 to TRBJ1-1, with TRBD1 matching over 9 bases. Germline trimming cut 4 bases from V and 8 bases from J; bases unmatched to any gene: 2. This CDR3 is built from 12 residues. Germline CDR1 reads SGHNT; CDR2 reads YENEEA. The DNA of the CDR3 is TGTGCCAGCAGCTCGACAGGGGGAGAAGCTTTCTTT. This codes for CASSSTGGEAFF.

This clonotype has more than one count but fewer than ten. The gene calls are TRBV12-5 and TRBJ2-5, with unresolved D. CDR3 size: 11 residues. CDR1 and CDR2 (germline): LGHNT, FRNRAP. V dropped 6 bases and J dropped 2 bases, with 4 bases sitting between them. The CDR3 bases are TGTGCTAGTGGGATTCAAGAGACCCAGTACTTC. This sequence encodes CASGIQETQYF.

At least ten counts were recorded for this clonotype. The rearrangement joins TRBV5-5 to TRBJ2-5; 8 bases map to TRBD1. The V segment lost 6 bases and the J segment 5 bases; nucleotides outside the gene matches: 12. The CDR3 has 15 amino acids. Per the germline V gene, CDR1 is SGHKS and CDR2 is YYEKEE (reference sequence). The DNA for the CDR3 is TGTGCCAGCAACCCACGGACAGGGAGGATTGAGACCCAGTACTTC. Translation gives CASNPRTGRIETQYF.

This clonotype was counted ten times or more. J is TRBJ2-1 and V is TRBV12-3 or TRBV12-4, with 9 bases matching TRBD1. V lost 6 bases and J lost 8; bases outside the gene matches: 8. There are 14 residues in the CDR3. The CDR3 DNA reads TGTGCCAGCAGGGAGGGACAGGGTAGGCATGAGCAGTTCTTC. It translates to CASREGQGRHEQFF.

Of note for this clonotype: Since a much larger clone is just one base distant, this may be a read error. The V call is TRBV13, the J call TRBJ1-2; no clear D. Per germline, CDR1 PRHDT and CDR2 FYEKMQ (reference sequence). There are 13 residues in the CDR3. The CDR3 is CVSSLAKNYGYTF. In nucleotides, the CDR3 is TGTGTCAGCAGCTTAGCCAAGAACTATGGCTACACCTTC.

This clonotype occurred many times. J is TRBJ2-7 and V is TRBV7-8, with TRBD2 identical over 9 bases. After removal of 2 bases from V and 3 bases from J, the junction contained 2 bases not matched to a gene. Germline V CDR1 and CDR2: SGHVS, FQNEAQ. The CDR3 extends over 14 amino acids. The CDR3 DNA reads as TGTGCCAGCAGCTTACTAGCGGGAATCTACGAGCAGTACTTC. Amino acids: CASSLLAGIYEQYF.

This clonotype was detected ten times or more. V and J are TRBV28 and TRBJ2-3; the match to TRBD2 covers 12 bases. The CDR3 contains 17 residues. The V segment lost 4 bases and the J segment 3 bases; nucleotides outside the gene matches: 8. Germline assignment: CDR1 MDHEN and CDR2 SYDVKM. As DNA, the CDR3 is TGTGCCAGCAGTTCCAACCCTAGCGGGAGGGGAACAGATACGCAGTATTTT. This translates into CASSSNPSGRGTDTQYF.

This clonotype was recorded at least ten times. The chain has TRBV19 and TRBJ2-1; D remains ambiguous. The V gene lost 4 bases and the J gene lost 0 bases, with 10 bases spanning the gap. CDR1 is LNHDA, CDR2 SQIVND, per germline (reference sequence). The CDR3 sequence is 15 residues long. The CDR3 bases are TGTGCCAGTAGTAGGGCTGCAGGCTCCTACAATGAGCAGTTCTTC. It is translated as CASSRAAGSYNEQFF.

In its sample, this clonotype was seen many times. The chain employs TRBV5-1 and TRBJ2-3; possible D gene TRBD1, 5 bases. V was shortened by 2 bases and J by 6 bases, with 25 bases between the two germline ends. Germline V gives CDR1 SGHRS, CDR2 YFSETQ. There are 18 residues in the CDR3. CDR3 residues: CASSFMSGRTPRLDTQYF. CDR3 DNA sequence: TGCGCCAGCAGCTTCATGTCGGGCCGGACACCCCGGTTGGATACGCAGTATTTT. The full variable domain, its missing parts supplied by reference TRBV5-1 and TRBJ2-3, is KAGVTQTPRYLIKTRGQQVTLSCSPISGHRSVSWYQQTPGQGLQFLFEYFSETQRNKGNFPGRFSGRQFSNSRSEMNVSTLELGDSALYLCASSFMSGRTPRLDTQYFGPGTRLTVL.

This clonotype was recorded at least ten times. V and J are TRBV27 and TRBJ2-1; 9 nucleotides match TRBD1. This CDR3 has 16 amino acids. The V and J ends lost 1 base and 5 bases, in that order; junction bases with no gene match: 6. Germline CDR1 reads MNHEY; CDR2 reads SMNVEV (reference sequence). CDR3 nucleotides: TGTGCCAGCAGTTTATTGGGGGACAGGGTAAACAATGAGCAGTTCTTC. Translated, it gives CASSLLGDRVNNEQFF.

A word on this clonotype: With a much larger clone just one base away, this may be a read error. The conserved phenylalanine or tryptophan is not found at the CDR3 terminus, so this likely reflects a read error. The DNA is left out, because the CDR3 cannot be placed on it with certainty; the CDR3 is given as TCRdb lists it. CDR3 loop: CASSRHRTGDEQYS. The chain employs TRBV21-1 and TRBJ2-7; the table's D gene call, TRBD1, was not cross checked with the DNA. TRBV21-1 is a known pseudogene. The CDR3 length equals 14 residues, ends included.

This clonotype appeared many times. This rearrangement joins TRBV15 to TRBJ1-1; D call uncertain. Trimming took off 4 bases at V and 1 base at J, with 10 bases between the two ends. The CDR3 consists of 14 residues. Germline V gives CDR1 LNHNV, CDR2 YYDKDF (reference sequence). In DNA, the CDR3 is TGTGCCACCAGCATCCTGGACCGGAACACTGAAGCTTTCTTT. Residues: CATSILDRNTEAFF. The whole variable domain, filled in from reference TRBV15 and TRBJ1-1, reads DAMVIQNPRYQVTQFGKPVTLSCSQTLNHNVMYWYQQKSSQAPKLLFHYYDKDFNNEADTPDNFQSRRPNTSFCFLDIRSPGLGDTAMYLCATSILDRNTEAFFGQGTRLTVV.

In its sample, this clonotype was seen many times. V usage is TRBV20-1 and J usage is TRBJ2-2; 8 bases fit TRBD2. The V gene end was trimmed by 6 bases and the J gene end by 4 bases; junction bases not matched to a gene: 10. CDR3 size: 15 residues. CDR1 is DFQATT, CDR2 SNEGSKA, per germline (reference sequence). The CDR3 DNA is TGCAGTGCCACCGCCGGGACTAGTGGCACCGGGGAGCTGTTTTTT. It encodes CSATAGTSGTGELFF.